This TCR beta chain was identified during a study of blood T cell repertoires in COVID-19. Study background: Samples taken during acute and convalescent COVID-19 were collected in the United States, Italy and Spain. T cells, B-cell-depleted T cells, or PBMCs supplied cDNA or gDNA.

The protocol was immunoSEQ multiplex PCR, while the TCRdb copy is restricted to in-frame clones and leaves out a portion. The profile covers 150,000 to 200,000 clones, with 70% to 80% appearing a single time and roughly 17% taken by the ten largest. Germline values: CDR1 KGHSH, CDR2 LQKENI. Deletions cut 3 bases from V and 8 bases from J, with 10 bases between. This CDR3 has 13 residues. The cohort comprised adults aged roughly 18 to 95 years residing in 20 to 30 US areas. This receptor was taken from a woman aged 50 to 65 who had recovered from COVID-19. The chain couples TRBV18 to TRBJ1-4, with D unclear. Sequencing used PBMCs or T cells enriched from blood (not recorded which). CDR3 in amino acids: CASSPRTGEKLFF. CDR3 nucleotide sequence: TGTGCCAGCTCACCTAGGACGGGGGAAAAACTGTTTTTT.